A few counts support the clone carrying this T cell receptor beta chain. These data are taken from a study of PD-1 blockade in mismatch repair-deficient tumors. A few pembrolizumab responders had their TCRs sequenced. The assay was immunoSEQ multiplex PCR, and TCRdb's table has in-frame clones only and misses some. Here the sample spans tens of thousands of clones, over 70% being singletons. There are 16 residues in the CDR3. V lost 4 bases, J lost 0 bases, and 4 bases stayed unmatched. In germline, CDR1 is LGHNA, CDR2 YSLEER. This TCR was sampled from an adult with mismatch repair-deficient cancer. The chain is built from TRBV4-3 and TRBJ2-2; 8 nucleotides line up with TRBD2. The sample consisted of peripheral blood, taken 12 weeks after starting pembrolizumab. DNA for the CDR3: TGCGCCAGCAGCCCGCAACTAGCGGCGAACACCGGGGAGCTGTTTTTT. As protein: CASSPQLAANTGELFF.